These 20 T cell receptor beta chains originate from one sample sequenced in a study of T cell responses to AZD1222 COVID-19 vaccine. The data were produced by immunoSEQ multiplex PCR, yet TCRdb's version contains in-frame clones alone and is incomplete. The specimen's table records about 140,000 clones. The sequenced material came from peripheral blood. The source of these receptors is an adult in good health.

The V call is TRBV11-3, the J call TRBJ1-3; no clear D gene. This CDR3 has 14 amino acids. V lost 0 bases and J 9 bases, leaving 12 bases between the germline ends. Germline lookup yields CDR1 SGHNT and CDR2 YENEEA. CDR3 nucleotide sequence: TGTGCCAGCAGCTTAGAACAGAGTCTGGCCACCATATATTTT. Protein product: CASSLEQSLATIYF.

This chain connects TRBV28 to TRBJ2-7, with D maybe TRBD1 (6 bases). Germline CDR1 reads MDHEN; CDR2 reads SYDVKM. Trimming cost V 5 bases and J 3 bases, with 14 bases left between them. CDR3 length equals 14 residues. CDR3 loop: CASSVQGTNYEQYF. The CDR3 nucleotides read TGTGCCAGCAGTGTCCAGGGGACAAACTACGAGCAGTACTTC.

The chain uses TRBV19 and TRBJ1-1, with a tentative D call TRBD1 (5 bases). Germline lookup yields CDR1 LNHDA and CDR2 SQIVND (reference sequence). The CDR3 runs to 15 residues. Trimming left V 4 bases short and J 6 bases short, with 18 bases between. CDR3 nucleotide sequence: TGTGCCAGTAGTACTTTGCAGGGCGTCGCGGCTGAAGCTTTCTTT. This gives the protein CASSTLQGVAAEAFF.

The CDR3 DNA is TGCGCCAGCAGCTTGACTTCAGATACGCAGTATTTT. Its protein product is CASSLTSDTQYF. This chain joins TRBV5-1 and TRBJ2-3; D not resolved. Germline V gene data show CDR1 as SGHRS and CDR2 as YFSETQ. This CDR3 is 12 amino acids long. The V end was cut by 1 base, the J end by 4 bases, with 4 bases between.

The V gene is TRBV7-9, the J gene TRBJ1-2, with no clear D. CDR3 size: 12 residues. In germline, CDR1 is SEHNR, CDR2 FQNEAQ (reference sequence). V lost 3 bases and J lost 8, with 10 bases in between. The CDR3 region is CASSFHGLGYTF. CDR3 nucleotide sequence: TGTGCCAGCAGCTTCCATGGGTTGGGCTACACCTTC.

J is TRBJ1-6 and V is TRBV30, with a possible D match to TRBD1 (5 bases). Germline-derived CDR1 and CDR2 are GTSNPN and SVGIG (reference sequence). Trimming took off 3 bases at V and 10 bases at J, with 19 bases between the two ends. This CDR3 is built from 15 residues. The CDR3 DNA is TGTGCCTGGAGCCCCCCCCGGACGGAGGGGTCACCCCTCCACTTT. This codes for CAWSPPRTEGSPLHF.

The chain carries TRBV7-9 and TRBJ2-5; TRBD1 is a possible D gene (6 bases). Germline V lookup: CDR1 SEHNR, CDR2 FQNEAQ (reference sequence). This CDR3 has 17 amino acids. The germline V and J ends were trimmed by 5 bases and 3 bases, with 22 bases remaining between them. CDR3 in amino acids: CASSPSPGTPEKETQYF. The CDR3 region has the DNA TGTGCCAGCAGCCCCTCCCCCGGGACACCTGAGAAAGAGACCCAGTACTTC.

J is TRBJ1-1 and V is TRBV19, with 9 bases matching TRBD1. Germline V gives CDR1 LNHDA, CDR2 SQIVND (reference sequence). This CDR3 is 16 amino acids long. The J segment lost 4 bases and the V segment lost 7 bases, leaving 13 bases of the junction unmatched. In nucleotides, the CDR3 is TGTGCCAGTATCAAACACACAGGGGGCGCGGGCACTGAAGCTTTCTTT. This codes for CASIKHTGGAGTEAFF.

As DNA, the CDR3 is TGTGCCAGTAGTTTCCTTCGGGGCCCGAACACTGAAGCTTTCTTT. This encodes CASSFLRGPNTEAFF. J is TRBJ1-1 and V is TRBV19; perhaps TRBD1 as D (5 bases). The CDR3 contains 15 residues. The V and J ends lost 5 bases and 1 base respectively, with 14 bases between them. Germline CDR1 and CDR2: LNHDA and SQIVND (reference sequence).

The chain has TRBV28 and TRBJ1-2; tentative D call: TRBD1 (6 bases). The germline V and J ends were trimmed by 4 bases and 5 bases, with 14 bases remaining between them. Germline V lookup: CDR1 MDHEN, CDR2 SYDVKM. The CDR3 extends over 14 amino acids. The CDR3 coding sequence is TGTGCCAGCAGTTACGGGGGGGCGGGATATGGCTACACCTTC. Protein sequence: CASSYGGAGYGYTF.

The gene calls are TRBV30 and TRBJ1-2, with D tentatively TRBD1 (6 bases). The V end lost 0 bases, the J end lost 2 bases, and 10 bases lay between the germline ends. Germline CDR1 GTSNPN, CDR2 SVGIG (reference sequence). This CDR3 region has 14 residues. CDR3 in DNA: TGTGCCTGGAGTGTAGGGACAATGAACTATGGCTACACCTTC. Translating it yields CAWSVGTMNYGYTF. The whole variable domain, remainder taken from reference TRBV30 and TRBJ1-2, is SQTIHQWPATLVQPVGSPLSLECTVEGTSNPNLYWYRQAAGRGLQLLFYSVGIGQISSEVPQNLSASRPQDRQFILSSKKLLLSDSGFYLCAWSVGTMNYGYTFGSGTRLTVV.

V usage is TRBV9 and J usage is TRBJ2-3; D remains unclear. The CDR3 runs 13 residues. Germline V gene lookup returns CDR1 SGDLS and CDR2 YYNGEE. V lost 1 base, J lost 1 base, and 4 bases lay in between. DNA for the CDR3: TGTGCCAGCAGCGTAACCGGCACAGATACGCAGTATTTT. Amino acid sequence: CASSVTGTDTQYF.

V gene TRBV7-2 combines with J gene TRBJ1-5, with 10 positions matching TRBD1. Germline V lookup: CDR1 SGHTA, CDR2 FQGNSA. This CDR3 region has 17 residues. V trimming: 2 bases; J trimming: 3 bases; junction bases outside the gene matches: 7. The CDR3 DNA follows: TGTGCCAGCAGCTTATCCCCGACAGGGGGCAACAATCAGCCCCAGCATTTT. Amino acids: CASSLSPTGGNNQPQHF.

This chain joins TRBV5-4 and TRBJ1-2, with D tentatively TRBD1 (6 bases). The germline V gene has CDR1 SGHNT and CDR2 YYREEE (reference sequence). The V gene lost 4 bases and the J gene lost 4 bases, with 8 bases spanning the gap. CDR3 length: 12 amino acids. CDR3 bases: TGTGCCAGCAGCCCGGACAGCTATGGCTACACCTTC. It yields the protein CASSPDSYGYTF.

The V call is TRBV7-8, the J call TRBJ1-1; D is unclear. This CDR3 has 11 residues. The V end lost 1 base, the J end lost 12 bases, and 9 bases lay between the germline ends. CDR1 and CDR2 (germline): SGHVS, FQNEAQ. CDR3 sequence reads: CASSLGIESFF. The CDR3 DNA reads as TGTGCCAGCAGCTTAGGAATTGAGTCTTTCTTT.

This chain joins TRBV19 and TRBJ1-5, with D perhaps TRBD1 (5 bases). V was cut by 3 bases and J by 4 bases, with 10 bases left in between. Per the germline V gene, CDR1 is LNHDA and CDR2 is SQIVND (reference sequence). The CDR3 has 14 amino acids. In DNA, the CDR3 is TGTGCCAGTAGTATCAGGGAGGGAAATCAGCCCCAGCATTTT. As protein: CASSIREGNQPQHF. Full variable domain (rest looked up from reference TRBV19 and TRBJ1-5): DGGITQSPKYLFRKEGQNVTLSCEQNLNHDAMYWYRQDPGQGLRLIYYSQIVNDFQKGDIAEGYSVSREKKESFPLTVTSAQKNPTAFYLCASSIREGNQPQHFGDGTRLSIL.

The V gene is TRBV2, the J gene TRBJ1-3; D possibly corresponds to TRBD1 (5 bases). This CDR3 spans 15 amino acids. V was cut by 4 bases and J by 0 bases, with 10 bases left in between. Germline CDR1 reads SNHLY; CDR2 reads FYNNEI. For the CDR3, the DNA is TGTGCCAGCAGTGGGCTTGGGGGCTCTGGAAACACCATATATTTT. Translation gives CASSGLGGSGNTIYF. Filled out from reference TRBV2 and TRBJ1-3, the complete variable domain reads EPEVTQTPSHQVTQMGQEVILRCVPISNHLYFYWYRQILGQKVEFLVSFYNNEISEKSEIFDDQFSVERPDGSNFTLKIRSTKLEDSAMYFCASSGLGGSGNTIYFGEGSWLTVV.

The V call is TRBV5-8, the J call TRBJ1-6; D possibly corresponds to TRBD1 (5 bases). The CDR3 sequence is 14 residues long. The germline gives CDR1 SGHTS, CDR2 YDEGEE. V lost 2 bases to trimming and J lost 7 bases, with 10 bases between them. This CDR3 is CASSFPAGNSPLHF. CDR3 sequence (DNA): TGTGCCAGCAGCTTTCCGGCAGGGAATTCACCCCTCCACTTT.

This chain links TRBV10-1 with TRBJ2-1, with a tentative D call TRBD2 (5 bases). CDR1 and CDR2 from the germline V gene are WNHNN and SYGVQD (reference sequence). V was cut by 2 bases and J by 12 bases, with 11 bases left in between. The CDR3 spans 12 residues. The CDR3, as DNA: TGCGCCAGCAGTGAGCCACTAGGGAGGCAGTTCTTC. Its translation: CASSEPLGRQFF.

V and J are TRBV5-1 and TRBJ2-3; no firm D call. The V end was cut by 0 bases, the J end by 6 bases, with 8 bases between. This CDR3 contains 13 residues. Germline V gene sequence: CDR1 SGHRS, CDR2 YFSETQ. As DNA, the CDR3 is TGCGCCAGCAGCTTGGAGGGTGTGGATACGCAGTATTTT. Translation gives CASSLEGVDTQYF.